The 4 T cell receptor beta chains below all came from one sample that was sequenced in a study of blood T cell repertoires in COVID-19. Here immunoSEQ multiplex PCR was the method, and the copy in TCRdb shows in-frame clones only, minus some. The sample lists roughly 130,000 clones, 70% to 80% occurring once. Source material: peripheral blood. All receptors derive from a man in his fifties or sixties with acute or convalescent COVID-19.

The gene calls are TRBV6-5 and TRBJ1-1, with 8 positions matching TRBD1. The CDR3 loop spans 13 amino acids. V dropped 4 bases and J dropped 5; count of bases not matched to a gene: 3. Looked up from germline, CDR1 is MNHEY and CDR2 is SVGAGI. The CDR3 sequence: CASSSGGSTEAFF. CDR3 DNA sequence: TGTGCCAGCAGTTCAGGGGGCAGTACTGAAGCTTTCTTT.

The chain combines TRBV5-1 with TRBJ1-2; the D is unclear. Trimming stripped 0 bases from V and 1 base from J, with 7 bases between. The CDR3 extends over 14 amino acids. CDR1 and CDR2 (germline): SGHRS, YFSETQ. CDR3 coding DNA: TGCGCCAGCAGCTTGGGGGAGCTTAACTATGGCTACACCTTC. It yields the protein CASSLGELNYGYTF.

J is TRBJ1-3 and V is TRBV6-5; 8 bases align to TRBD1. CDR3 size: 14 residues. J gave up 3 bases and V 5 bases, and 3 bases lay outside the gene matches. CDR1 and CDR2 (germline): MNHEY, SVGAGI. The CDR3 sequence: CASSTGTGGNTIYF. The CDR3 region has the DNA TGTGCCAGCAGTACCGGGACAGGTGGAAACACCATATATTTT.

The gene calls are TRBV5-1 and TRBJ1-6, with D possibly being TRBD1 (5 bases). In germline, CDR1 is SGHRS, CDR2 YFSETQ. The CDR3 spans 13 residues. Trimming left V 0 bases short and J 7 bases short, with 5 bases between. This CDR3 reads CASSLGQNSPLHF. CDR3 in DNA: TGCGCCAGCAGCTTGGGACAGAATTCACCCCTCCACTTT. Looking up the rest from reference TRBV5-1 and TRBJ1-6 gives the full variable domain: KAGVTQTPRYLIKTRGQQVTLSCSPISGHRSVSWYQQTPGQGLQFLFEYFSETQRNKGNFPGRFSGRQFSNSRSEMNVSTLELGDSALYLCASSLGQNSPLHFGNGTRLTVT.